This T cell receptor (beta chain) derives from a study of CD8 T cells in ankylosing spondylitis. V was pared by 0 bases and J by 8 bases, with 9 bases between. Germline lookup yields CDR1 SGDLS and CDR2 YYNGEE. The CDR3 extends over 13 amino acids. This clonotype was counted at least ten times. Preparation of TCR beta libraries was done by quantitative 5'-RACE with molecular barcodes. TCRdb reanalysed the 5' RACE reads using MiXCR and keeps one entry per CDR3 protein. The repertoire holds approximately 300,000 distinct CDR3 sequences, with roughly 20% as singletons. Material: blood, either unsorted or a sorted T cell fraction (not recorded which). The sequence came from a female donor with ankylosing spondylitis or in good health (not recorded which). The genes are TRBV9 and TRBJ2-1; possible D gene TRBD2, 5 bases. The chain's CDR3 is CASSVVTRDEQFF. The CDR3 coding sequence is TGTGCCAGCAGCGTAGTAACGAGGGATGAGCAGTTCTTC.